The 9 T cell receptor beta chains in this list originate from one sample, sequenced in a study of blood T cell repertoires in COVID-19. Assay used: immunoSEQ multiplex PCR; TCRdb lists only in-frame clones, some missing. The table lists 250,000 to 350,000 clones, approximately 84% of them singletons. Sequenced sample: peripheral blood. The source of these receptors is a woman in her twenties or thirties who had recovered from COVID-19.

The chain couples TRBV12-3 or TRBV12-4 to TRBJ1-5, with no clear D. Trimming removed 3 bases from V and 7 bases from J, with 10 bases in between. The CDR3 loop spans 13 amino acids. The CDR3 DNA reads as TGTGCCAGCAGTTTTGCGGTCGGGCAGCCCCAGCATTTT. This encodes CASSFAVGQPQHF.

In its sample, this clone was seen a few times. The chain combines TRBV18 with TRBJ1-3; no definite D call. Germline V lookup: CDR1 KGHSH, CDR2 LQKENI. This CDR3 contains 14 residues. Trimming removed 3 bases at V and 4 bases at J, with 10 bases between. CDR3 nucleotide sequence: TGTGCCAGCTCACCGACTACGTCAGGAAACACCATATATTTT. Translating it yields CASSPTTSGNTIYF. The full variable domain, completed using reference TRBV18 and TRBJ1-3, is NAGVMQNPRHLVRRRGQEARLRCSPMKGHSHVYWYRQLPEEGLKFMVYLQKENIIDESGMPKERFSAEFPKEGPSILRIQQVVRGDSAAYFCASSPTTSGNTIYFGEGSWLTVV.

The chain links TRBV15 to TRBJ1-5; D gene uncertain. The germline V gene has CDR1 LNHNV and CDR2 YYDKDF (reference sequence). V was trimmed by 1 base and J by 4 bases, leaving 8 bases between them. This CDR3 comprises 14 residues. The CDR3 nucleotides are TGTGCCACCAGCAGAGCCGGGGATAATCAGCCCCAGCATTTT. It is translated as CATSRAGDNQPQHF.

The J gene is TRBJ1-6, the V gene TRBV6-5, with a possible D match to TRBD1 (6 bases). V lost 2 bases and J 10 bases, leaving 15 bases between the germline ends. Germline V lookup: CDR1 MNHEY, CDR2 SVGAGI. The CDR3 contains 15 residues. This chain's CDR3 is CASSYTAGARSPLHF. DNA of the CDR3: TGTGCCAGCAGTTACACGGCAGGGGCTCGATCACCCCTCCACTTT.

The V and J genes are TRBV5-4 and TRBJ2-4; D unresolved. Germline CDR1 and CDR2: SGHNT and YYREEE (reference sequence). This CDR3 spans 14 amino acids. Deletions cut 1 base from V and 0 bases from J, with 5 bases between. The CDR3 DNA sequence: TGTGCCAGCAGCTTGTCGTTAGCCAAAAACATTCAGTACTTC. Protein product: CASSLSLAKNIQYF.

The rearrangement links TRBV10-1 to TRBJ1-2, with 7 bases lining up with TRBD1. CDR1 and CDR2 from the germline V gene are WNHNN and SYGVQD (reference sequence). V gave up 2 bases and J gave up 4 bases; unmatched junction bases: 1. The CDR3 is 13 residues long. CDR3 residues: CASSEPGGYGYTF. The CDR3 DNA follows: TGCGCCAGCAGTGAGCCAGGGGGCTATGGCTACACCTTC.

The rearrangement joins TRBV7-9 to TRBJ2-7; the match to TRBD2 covers 8 bases. V lost 4 bases and J lost 5; bases outside the gene matches: 4. Per germline, CDR1 SEHNR and CDR2 FQNEAQ (reference sequence). This CDR3 comprises 13 residues. CDR3: CASSSQLADEQYF. CDR3 DNA: TGTGCCAGCAGCTCCCAACTAGCGGACGAGCAGTACTTC.

This chain joins TRBV5-4 and TRBJ1-1; D is undetermined. The CDR3 is 14 residues long. The germline V and J ends were trimmed by 4 bases and 9 bases, with 19 bases remaining between them. Germline V gene lookup returns CDR1 SGHNT and CDR2 YYREEE (reference sequence). CDR3 sequence: CASSEGPPSNKAFF. CDR3 coding DNA: TGTGCCAGCAGCGAGGGCCCCCCTAGCAATAAAGCTTTCTTT.

This chain joins TRBV20-1 and TRBJ2-3; D may be TRBD2 (6 bases). V was pared by 3 bases and J by 2 bases, with 15 bases between. This CDR3 spans 15 amino acids. Germline CDR1 DFQATT, CDR2 SNEGSKA (reference sequence). The CDR3 DNA follows: TGCAGTGCTAGTCCGAGCGGGCCAGTCACAGATACGCAGTATTTT. As protein: CSASPSGPVTDTQYF.